This T cell receptor (beta chain) was identified during a study of T cells in Graves' hyperthyroidism and ophthalmopathy. Researchers took RNA transcripts and amplified the TCR beta CDR3 regions from them. The HTBI primer set served for first-round RT-PCR of the TCR CDR3. TCRdb processed the multiplex PCR reads anew with MiXCR; each CDR3 protein has one entry. Of about 290,000 distinct CDR3 sequences in the sample, over 15% were seen once. In germline, CDR1 is KGHSH, CDR2 LQKENI. This CDR3 is 15 amino acids long. V lost 3 bases, J lost 0 bases, and 6 bases lay in between. The genes are TRBV18 and TRBJ2-6; D is unclear. Sequenced sample: blood. This receptor was obtained from a woman aged 55-70 years with Graves' ophthalmopathy. The CDR3 nucleotides read TGTGCCAGCTCACCTCGACACTCTGGGGCCAACGTCCTGACTTTC. Encoded protein: CASSPRHSGANVLTF.